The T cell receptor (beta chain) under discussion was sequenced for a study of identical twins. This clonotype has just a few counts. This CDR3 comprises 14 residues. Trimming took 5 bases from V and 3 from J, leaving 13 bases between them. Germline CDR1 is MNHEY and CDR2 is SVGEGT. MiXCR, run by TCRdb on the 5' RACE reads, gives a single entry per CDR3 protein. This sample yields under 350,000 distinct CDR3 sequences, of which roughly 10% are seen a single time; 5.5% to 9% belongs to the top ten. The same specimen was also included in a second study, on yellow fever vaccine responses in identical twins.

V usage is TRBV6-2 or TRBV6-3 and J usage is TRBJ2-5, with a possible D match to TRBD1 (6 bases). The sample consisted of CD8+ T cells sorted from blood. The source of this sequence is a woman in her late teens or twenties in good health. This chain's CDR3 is CASSLDRFEETQYF. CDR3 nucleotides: TGTGCCAGCAGTCTCGACAGGTTTGAAGAGACCCAGTACTTC.